The entry below gives a single TCR beta chain sequence along with its context. TCRdb's copy holds only in-frame clones and misses some; the assay was immunoSEQ multiplex PCR. The sample lists 2 million to 3 million clones; 93% were seen once. This record belongs to a study of shared clonotypes between healthy human individuals. Per germline, CDR1 SGHAT and CDR2 FQNNGV. Trimming took 2 bases from V and 3 from J, leaving 13 bases between them. The CDR3 totals 16 residues. The receptor was derived from a man in his late teens or twenties in good health. Some clones in this sample may be carry-over from other donors' samples. The sequencing input was naive CD4+ T cells from PBMCs. As for subset: CD45RA+ positively selected. This chain links TRBV11-2 with TRBJ2-2; unclear D gene. DNA for the CDR3: TGTGCCAGCAGCTTATCAGCCCAGGCCTACACCGGGGAGCTGTTTTTT. It yields the protein CASSLSAQAYTGELFF.